This T cell receptor beta chain was identified during a study of blood T cell repertoires in COVID-19. At the level of the study: The origin of the acute and convalescent COVID-19 samples was the United States, Italy and Spain. In each case, the material was cDNA or gDNA derived from T cells, B-cell-depleted T cells, or PBMCs.

The CDR3 consists of 12 residues. The germline CDR1 and CDR2 sequences are MDHEN and SYDVKM. V lost 3 bases, J lost 8 bases, and 7 bases lay in between. This clone occurred once. The data were produced by immunoSEQ multiplex PCR, yet TCRdb's version contains in-frame clones alone and is incomplete. The sample contains around 280,000 clones, 85% to 90% of which appear only once. The rearrangement uses TRBV28 and TRBJ1-4; D is unclear. This receptor was taken from a man between 65 and 85 years old with acute or convalescent COVID-19. The sample taken for sequencing was peripheral blood. CDR3 sequence: CASSLLQEKLFF. The DNA for the CDR3 is TGTGCCAGCAGTTTGCTTCAGGAAAAACTGTTTTTT.